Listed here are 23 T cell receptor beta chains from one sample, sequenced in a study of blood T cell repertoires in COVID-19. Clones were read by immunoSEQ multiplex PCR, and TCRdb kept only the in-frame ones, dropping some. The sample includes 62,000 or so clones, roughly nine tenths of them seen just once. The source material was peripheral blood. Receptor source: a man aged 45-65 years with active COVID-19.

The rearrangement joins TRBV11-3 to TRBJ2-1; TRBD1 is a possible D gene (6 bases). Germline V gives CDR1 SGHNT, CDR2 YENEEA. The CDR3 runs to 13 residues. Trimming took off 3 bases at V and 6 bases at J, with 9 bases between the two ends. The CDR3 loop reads CASSFPGANEQFF. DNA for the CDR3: TGTGCCAGCAGCTTTCCAGGGGCCAATGAGCAGTTCTTC. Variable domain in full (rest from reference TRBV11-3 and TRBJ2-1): EAGVVQSPRYKIIEKKQPVAFWCNPISGHNTLYWYLQNLGQGPELLIRYENEEAVDDSQLPKDRFSAERLKGVDSTLKIQPAELGDSAVYLCASSFPGANEQFFGPGTRLTVL.

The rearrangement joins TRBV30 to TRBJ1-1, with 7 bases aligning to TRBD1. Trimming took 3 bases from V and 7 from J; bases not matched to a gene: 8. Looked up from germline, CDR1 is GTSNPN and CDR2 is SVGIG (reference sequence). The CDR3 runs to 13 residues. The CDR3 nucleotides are TGTGCCTGGAGGGGGGACAGCAAGAATGAAGCTTTCTTT. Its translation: CAWRGDSKNEAFF. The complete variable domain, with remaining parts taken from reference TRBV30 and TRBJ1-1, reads SQTIHQWPATLVQPVGSPLSLECTVEGTSNPNLYWYRQAAGRGLQLLFYSVGIGQISSEVPQNLSASRPQDRQFILSSKKLLLSDSGFYLCAWRGDSKNEAFFGQGTRLTVV.

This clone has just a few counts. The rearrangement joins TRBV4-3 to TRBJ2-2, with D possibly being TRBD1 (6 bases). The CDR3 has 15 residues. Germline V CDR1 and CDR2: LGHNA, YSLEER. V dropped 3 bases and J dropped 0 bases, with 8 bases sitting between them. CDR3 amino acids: CASSQRTANTGELFF. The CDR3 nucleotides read TGCGCCAGCAGCCAGCGGACAGCGAACACCGGGGAGCTGTTTTTT.

CDR3 in DNA: TGCAGCGTTCCAGGACAGGCCACTGAAGCTTTCTTT. Translated, it gives CSVPGQATEAFF. The rearrangement uses TRBV29-1 and TRBJ1-1; 7 nucleotides align to TRBD1. Germline lookup yields CDR1 SQVTM and CDR2 ANQGSEA. V shed 5 bases and J 4 bases; nucleotides not matched to a gene: 4. The CDR3 consists of 12 residues.

The CDR3 here is CACSGITEAFF. The CDR3 nucleotides read TGTGCCTGTTCAGGGATTACTGAAGCTTTCTTT. The gene calls are TRBV30 and TRBJ1-1, with a tentative D call TRBD1 (5 bases). Germline values: CDR1 GTSNPN, CDR2 SVGIG (reference sequence). Trimming pared 6 bases from V and 5 bases from J, leaving 10 bases between. The CDR3 has 11 amino acids.

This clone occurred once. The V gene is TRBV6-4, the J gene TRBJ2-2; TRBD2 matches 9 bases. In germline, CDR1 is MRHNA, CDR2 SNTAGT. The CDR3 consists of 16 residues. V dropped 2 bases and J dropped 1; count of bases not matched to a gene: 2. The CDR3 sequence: CASSDGSGGNTGELFF. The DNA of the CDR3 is TGTGCCAGCAGTGACGGTAGCGGGGGGAACACCGGGGAGCTGTTTTTT.

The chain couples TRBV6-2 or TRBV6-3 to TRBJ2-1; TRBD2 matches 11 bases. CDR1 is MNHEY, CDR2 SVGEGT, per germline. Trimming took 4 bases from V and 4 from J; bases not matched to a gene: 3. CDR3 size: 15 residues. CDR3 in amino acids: CASSLTSGVYNEQFF. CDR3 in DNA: TGTGCCAGCAGTTTGACTAGCGGGGTTTACAATGAGCAGTTCTTC.

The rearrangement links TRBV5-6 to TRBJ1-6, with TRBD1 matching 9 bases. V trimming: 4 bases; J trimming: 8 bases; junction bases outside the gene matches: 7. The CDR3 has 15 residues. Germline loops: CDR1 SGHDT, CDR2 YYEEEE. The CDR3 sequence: CASSKQGAGDSPLHF. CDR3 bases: TGTGCCAGCAGCAAACAGGGGGCGGGGGATTCACCCCTCCACTTT.

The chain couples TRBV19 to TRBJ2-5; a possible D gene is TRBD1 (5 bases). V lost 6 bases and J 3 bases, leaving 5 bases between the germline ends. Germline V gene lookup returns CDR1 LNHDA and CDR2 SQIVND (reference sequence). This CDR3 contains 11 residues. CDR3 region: CASSREETQYF. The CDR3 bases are TGTGCCAGTAGCAGGGAAGAGACCCAGTACTTC.

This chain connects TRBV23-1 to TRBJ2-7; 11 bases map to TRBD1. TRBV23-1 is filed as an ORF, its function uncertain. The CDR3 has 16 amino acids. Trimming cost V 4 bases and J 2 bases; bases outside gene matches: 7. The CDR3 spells CASSPSPGQGAYEQYF. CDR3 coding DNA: TGCGCCAGCAGTCCCTCCCCGGGACAGGGGGCCTACGAGCAGTACTTC.

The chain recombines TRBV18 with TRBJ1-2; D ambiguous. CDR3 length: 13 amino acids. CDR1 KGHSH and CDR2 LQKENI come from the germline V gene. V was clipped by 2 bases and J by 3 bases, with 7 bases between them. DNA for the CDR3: TGTGCCAGCTCACCAGAAACAGACTATGGCTACACCTTC. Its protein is CASSPETDYGYTF.

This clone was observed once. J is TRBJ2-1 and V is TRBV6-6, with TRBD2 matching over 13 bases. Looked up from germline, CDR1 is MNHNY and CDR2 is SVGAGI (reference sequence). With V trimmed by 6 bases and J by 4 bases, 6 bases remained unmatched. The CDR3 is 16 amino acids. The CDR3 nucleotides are TGTGCCAGCAGCCGCACTAGCGGGGGGGCGTACAATGAGCAGTTCTTC. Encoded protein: CASSRTSGGAYNEQFF.

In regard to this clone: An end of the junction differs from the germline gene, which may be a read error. The CDR3 here is CASSQGLWKALF. The CDR3 nucleotides are TGTGCCAGCAGCCAGGGACTTTGGAAGGCCCTTTTT. The V call is TRBV6-2 or TRBV6-3, the J call TRBJ2-3, with a tentative D call TRBD2 (6 bases). This CDR3 is 12 amino acids long. Germline CDR1 MNHEY, CDR2 SVGEGT.

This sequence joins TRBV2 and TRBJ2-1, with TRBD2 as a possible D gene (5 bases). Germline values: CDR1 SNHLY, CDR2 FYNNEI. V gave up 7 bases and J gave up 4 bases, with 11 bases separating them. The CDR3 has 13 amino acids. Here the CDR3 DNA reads TGTGCCAGCACGGCGGTAGCGTACAATGAGCAGTTCTTC. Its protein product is CASTAVAYNEQFF.

The CDR3 region has the DNA TGTGCCAGCAGCCCGACTAGCGGGGGAGTCGGAGATACGCAGTATTTT. Encoded protein: CASSPTSGGVGDTQYF. The rearrangement links TRBV7-9 to TRBJ2-3; 12 bases align to TRBD2. Looked up from germline, CDR1 is SEHNR and CDR2 is FQNEAQ (reference sequence). With 5 bases clipped from V and 5 bases from J, the junction kept 8 bases outside the gene matches. The CDR3 has 16 residues.

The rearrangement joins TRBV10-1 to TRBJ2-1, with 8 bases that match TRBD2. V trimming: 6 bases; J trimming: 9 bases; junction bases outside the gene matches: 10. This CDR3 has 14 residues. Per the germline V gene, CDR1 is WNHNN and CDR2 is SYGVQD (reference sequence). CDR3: CASSGGAIFGEQFF. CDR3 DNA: TGCGCCAGCAGCGGGGGGGCCATATTCGGTGAGCAGTTCTTC.

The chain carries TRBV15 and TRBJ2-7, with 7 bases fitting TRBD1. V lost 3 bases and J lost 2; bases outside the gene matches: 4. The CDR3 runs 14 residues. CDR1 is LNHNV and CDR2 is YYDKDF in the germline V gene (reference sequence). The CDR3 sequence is CATSSRDRTYEQYF. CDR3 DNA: TGTGCCACCAGCAGTCGGGACAGAACCTACGAGCAGTACTTC. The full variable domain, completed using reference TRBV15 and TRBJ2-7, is DAMVIQNPRYQVTQFGKPVTLSCSQTLNHNVMYWYQQKSSQAPKLLFHYYDKDFNNEADTPDNFQSRRPNTSFCFLDIRSPGLGDTAMYLCATSSRDRTYEQYFGPGTRLTVT.

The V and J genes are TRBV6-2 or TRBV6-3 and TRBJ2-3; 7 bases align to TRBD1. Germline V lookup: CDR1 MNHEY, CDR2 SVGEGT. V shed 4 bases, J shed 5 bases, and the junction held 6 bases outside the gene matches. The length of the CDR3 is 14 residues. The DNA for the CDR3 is TGTGCCAGCAGTTCCCAGGGGGTAAAAGATACGCAGTATTTT. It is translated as CASSSQGVKDTQYF.

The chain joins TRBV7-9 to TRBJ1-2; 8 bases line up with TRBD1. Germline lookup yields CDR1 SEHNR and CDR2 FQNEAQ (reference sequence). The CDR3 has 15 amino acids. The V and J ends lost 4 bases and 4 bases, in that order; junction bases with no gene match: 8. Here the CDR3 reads CASSSSQGEGYGYTF. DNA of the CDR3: TGTGCCAGCAGCTCCTCACAGGGGGAAGGCTATGGCTACACCTTC.

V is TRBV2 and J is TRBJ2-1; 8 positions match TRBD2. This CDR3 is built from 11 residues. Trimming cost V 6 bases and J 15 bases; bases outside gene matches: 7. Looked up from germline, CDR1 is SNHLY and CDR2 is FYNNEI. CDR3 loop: CASRMAGGVFF. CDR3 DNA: TGTGCCAGCAGAATGGCGGGGGGAGTGTTCTTC.

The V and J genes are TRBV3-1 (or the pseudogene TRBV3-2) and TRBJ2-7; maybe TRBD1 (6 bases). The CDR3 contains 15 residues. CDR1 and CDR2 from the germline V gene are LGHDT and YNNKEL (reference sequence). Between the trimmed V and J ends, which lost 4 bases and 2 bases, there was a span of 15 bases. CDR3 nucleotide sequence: TGTGCCAGCAGCCGAGAGGAAGGGGGTCCCTACGAGCAGTACTTC. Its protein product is CASSREEGGPYEQYF.

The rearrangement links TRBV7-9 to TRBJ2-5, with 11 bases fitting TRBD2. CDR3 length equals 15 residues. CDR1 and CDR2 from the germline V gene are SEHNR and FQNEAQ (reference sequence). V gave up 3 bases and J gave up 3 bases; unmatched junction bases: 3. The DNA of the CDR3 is TGTGCCAGCAGCTTTCCGACTAGCGGGGAAGAGACCCAGTACTTC. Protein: CASSFPTSGEETQYF.

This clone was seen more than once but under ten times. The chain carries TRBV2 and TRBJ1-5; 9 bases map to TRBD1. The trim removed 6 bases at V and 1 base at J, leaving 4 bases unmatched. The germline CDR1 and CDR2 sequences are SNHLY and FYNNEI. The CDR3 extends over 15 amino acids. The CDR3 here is CASSPDRGSNQPQHF. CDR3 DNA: TGTGCCAGCAGCCCTGACAGGGGGAGCAATCAGCCCCAGCATTTT.